This entry lists 20 T cell receptor beta chains sequenced from one sample in a study of cytomegalovirus exposure and HLA in healthy donors. The PCR made use of 60 Vbeta and 13 Jbeta primers. This table comes from immunoSEQ multiplex PCR, and its TCRdb copy is limited to in-frame clones, with some not included. The profile covers fewer than 150,000 clones, with approximately 80% appearing a single time and 2.2% taken by the ten largest. Sequencing was performed on PBMCs. These receptors all stem from a man aged 30 to 45 in good health and CMV-seronegative.

The sample holds a few counts of this clone. The gene calls are TRBV6-4 and TRBJ1-1, with unresolved D. The CDR3 length is 15 residues. V lost 2 bases, J lost 4 bases, and 14 bases lay in between. Germline-derived CDR1 and CDR2 are MRHNA and SNTAGT. The CDR3 sequence is CASSDRTARATEAFF. The CDR3 nucleotides read TGTGCCAGCAGTGACCGGACGGCGAGGGCCACTGAAGCTTTCTTT.

This CDR3 is CASSNKFF. The CDR3 DNA is TGTGCCAGCAGTAACAAGTTCTTC. The chain has TRBV2 and TRBJ2-1; D not certain. CDR1 SNHLY and CDR2 FYNNEI come from the germline V gene. V was clipped by 5 bases and J by 14 bases, with 4 bases between them. The CDR3 loop spans 8 amino acids.

This chain links TRBV7-2 with TRBJ2-3; 10 bases match TRBD2. Germline V gene sequence: CDR1 SGHTA, CDR2 FQGNSA. J was trimmed by 4 bases and V by 2 bases; bases with no gene match: 3. The CDR3 extends over 15 amino acids. As DNA, the CDR3 is TGTGCCAGCAGCTTACTAGCGGGAGTGGCAGATACGCAGTATTTT. Translation: CASSLLAGVADTQYF.

The rearrangement joins TRBV27 to TRBJ2-5; 8 bases line up with TRBD1. V lost 4 bases to trimming and J lost 4 bases; unmatched junction nucleotides: 5. Germline-derived CDR1 and CDR2 are MNHEY and SMNVEV (reference sequence). This CDR3 comprises 14 residues. CDR3 amino acids: CASSSWTGRETQYF. The CDR3 nucleotides read TGTGCCAGCAGTTCTTGGACAGGGAGAGAGACCCAGTACTTC.

This sequence joins TRBV27 and TRBJ2-3; 7 nucleotides agree with TRBD2. Germline assignment: CDR1 MNHEY and CDR2 SMNVEV (reference sequence). Trimming took 5 bases from V and 0 from J; bases not matched to a gene: 8. The CDR3 is 16 residues long. The CDR3 spells CASSLLLSGSTDTQYF. Written as DNA, the CDR3 is TGTGCCAGCAGTCTCCTTCTTAGCGGGAGCACAGATACGCAGTATTTT.

This chain links TRBV18 with TRBJ2-7; a possible D gene is TRBD1 (5 bases). Per germline, CDR1 KGHSH and CDR2 LQKENI. V lost 2 bases, J lost 0 bases, and 14 bases lay in between. CDR3 length equals 16 residues. This CDR3 reads CASSPEARAVSYEQYF. The DNA of the CDR3 is TGTGCCAGCTCACCAGAAGCCAGGGCGGTCTCCTACGAGCAGTACTTC.

This clone was observed once. The CDR3 loop reads CASSRDLNEKLFF. The CDR3 DNA reads TGTGCCAGCTCCCGGGACTTAAACGAAAAACTGTTTTTT. The chain uses TRBV25-1 and TRBJ1-4, with a possible D match to TRBD1 (5 bases). CDR1 is MGHDK, CDR2 SYGVNS, per germline. The CDR3 sequence is 13 residues long. V was clipped by 8 bases and J by 8 bases, with 15 bases between them.

The chain is built from TRBV28 and TRBJ2-7, with D possibly being TRBD1 (5 bases). In germline, CDR1 is MDHEN, CDR2 SYDVKM. This CDR3 is 12 amino acids long. V was trimmed by 6 bases and J by 4 bases, leaving 10 bases between them. The DNA for the CDR3 is TGTGCCAGCAGCAAAAAGGGGTACGAGCAGTACTTC. It translates to CASSKKGYEQYF.

The rearrangement links TRBV5-4 to TRBJ2-5; 7 bases are a match to TRBD1. The CDR3 runs to 14 residues. The J segment lost 2 bases and the V segment lost 1 base, leaving 2 bases of the junction unmatched. Germline values: CDR1 SGHNT, CDR2 YYREEE (reference sequence). This CDR3 is CASSLRTGQETQYF. The CDR3 DNA sequence: TGTGCCAGCAGCTTGAGGACAGGACAAGAGACCCAGTACTTC.

The rearrangement links TRBV7-2 to TRBJ2-7, with 11 bases identical to TRBD2. CDR3 size: 15 residues. CDR1 SGHTA and CDR2 FQGNSA come from the germline V gene. V lost 2 bases, J lost 5 bases, and 5 bases stayed unmatched. CDR3: CASSLPTSGSNEQYF. DNA of the CDR3: TGTGCCAGCAGCTTACCCACTAGCGGGAGTAACGAGCAGTACTTC.

The sample holds a few counts of this clone. The V call is TRBV6-1, the J call TRBJ2-1; perhaps TRBD2 as D (6 bases). This CDR3 spans 15 amino acids. Per germline, CDR1 MNHNS and CDR2 SASEGT. Deletions cut 5 bases from V and 0 bases from J, with 11 bases between. The DNA for the CDR3 is TGTGCCAGCAGTCTGGACGGGAGCTCCTACAATGAGCAGTTCTTC. This encodes CASSLDGSSYNEQFF.

This chain connects TRBV30 to TRBJ1-2; D not resolved. The V gene's germline CDR1 is GTSNPN and CDR2 SVGIG (reference sequence). This CDR3 is 14 amino acids long. With 3 bases removed from V and 1 base from J, the gap between germline ends came to 12 bases. The CDR3 reads CAWRKNVGNYGYTF. In DNA, the CDR3 is TGTGCCTGGAGAAAAAACGTCGGTAACTATGGCTACACCTTC. Full variable domain (outside the CDR3, taken from reference TRBV30 and TRBJ1-2): SQTIHQWPATLVQPVGSPLSLECTVEGTSNPNLYWYRQAAGRGLQLLFYSVGIGQISSEVPQNLSASRPQDRQFILSSKKLLLSDSGFYLCAWRKNVGNYGYTFGSGTRLTVV.

CDR3 in amino acids: CASSQVGVNEQYF. The CDR3 region has the DNA TGCGCCAGCAGCCAAGTCGGGGTAAACGAGCAGTACTTC. The genes are TRBV4-1 and TRBJ2-7, with D tentatively TRBD2 (5 bases). Trimming removed 1 base at V and 5 bases at J, with 9 bases between. This CDR3 is 13 amino acids long. The germline CDR1 and CDR2 sequences are MGHRA and YSYEKL.

The chain employs TRBV7-7 and TRBJ2-1; TRBD1 is a possible D gene (6 bases). This CDR3 region has 13 residues. Per the germline V gene, CDR1 is SSHAT and CDR2 is FNYEAQ (reference sequence). V lost 0 bases and J 6 bases, leaving 6 bases between the germline ends. The CDR3 is CASSLAGGNEQFF. CDR3 in DNA: TGTGCCAGCAGCTTAGCAGGGGGCAATGAGCAGTTCTTC.

Notes on this clone: This specimen includes other DNA sequences encoding the same CDR3. The rearrangement links TRBV29-1 to TRBJ2-7; 13 positions agree with TRBD2. J lost 4 bases, V lost 6 bases, and 3 bases had no gene match. The germline CDR1 and CDR2 sequences are SQVTM and ANQGSEA. CDR3 size: 13 residues. This chain's CDR3 is CSVRTSGSYEQYF. In nucleotides, the CDR3 is TGCAGCGTCAGGACTAGCGGGAGTTACGAGCAGTACTTC.

This clone was detected only a few times. CDR3 coding DNA: TGTGCCAGCAGTTTAGCAGGTACCATTGGGTACAATGAGCAGTTCTTC. It yields the protein CASSLAGTIGYNEQFF. The V and J genes are TRBV27 and TRBJ2-1; D unclear. The CDR3 has 16 amino acids. The V gene's germline CDR1 is MNHEY and CDR2 SMNVEV (reference sequence). V lost 2 bases and J 4 bases, leaving 15 bases between the germline ends.

In its sample, this clone was seen a few times. The gene calls are TRBV30 and TRBJ2-2; 7 nucleotides agree with TRBD2. Germline CDR1 GTSNPN, CDR2 SVGIG (reference sequence). This CDR3 comprises 14 residues. The V segment lost 7 bases and the J segment 3 bases; nucleotides outside the gene matches: 8. As DNA, the CDR3 is TGTGCCTTAAAGCAGCGGGACCACACCGGGGAGCTGTTTTTT. It specifies CALKQRDHTGELFF. Complete variable domain (other parts from reference TRBV30 and TRBJ2-2): SQTIHQWPATLVQPVGSPLSLECTVEGTSNPNLYWYRQAAGRGLQLLFYSVGIGQISSEVPQNLSASRPQDRQFILSSKKLLLSDSGFYLCALKQRDHTGELFFGEGSRLTVL.

The chain has TRBV28 and TRBJ2-7; weak D call: TRBD1 (6 bases). This CDR3 region has 13 residues. Trimming took off 10 bases at V and 3 bases at J, with 16 bases between the two ends. Per the germline V gene, CDR1 is MDHEN and CDR2 is SYDVKM. The DNA of the CDR3 is TGTGCCACGAAGCGACAGGAACACTACGAGCAGTACTTC. Protein product: CATKRQEHYEQYF. The full variable domain, completed using reference TRBV28 and TRBJ2-7, is DVKVTQSSRYLVKRTGEKVFLECVQDMDHENMFWYRQDPGLGLRLIYFSYDVKMKEKGDIPEGYSVSREKKERFSLILESASTNQTSMYLCATKRQEHYEQYFGPGTRLTVT.

V is TRBV6-5 and J is TRBJ2-7; 7 bases agree with TRBD1. Germline CDR1 reads MNHEY; CDR2 reads SVGAGI. The CDR3 is 15 residues long. Trimming at V came to 6 bases and at J to 2 bases, leaving 10 bases not matched to a gene. CDR3: CASRRQGSGTYEQYF. The CDR3, as DNA: TGTGCCAGCAGAAGACAGGGCTCCGGAACCTACGAGCAGTACTTC.

This clone was observed a single time. The gene calls are TRBV18 and TRBJ2-3, with D hard to call. Germline values: CDR1 KGHSH, CDR2 LQKENI. Trimming pared 1 base from V and 1 base from J, leaving 9 bases between. The CDR3 sequence is 15 residues long. CDR3: CASSPRLIGTDTQYF. Written as DNA, the CDR3 is TGTGCCAGCTCACCACGTCTAATTGGCACAGATACGCAGTATTTT.